This is a list of T cell receptor beta chains from one sample in a study of T cell responses to AZD1222 COVID-19 vaccine. Data came from immunoSEQ multiplex PCR; TCRdb stores just in-frame clones and leaves some out. Counted here are 75,000 to 90,000 clones, over 75% occurring once; the ten biggest clones make up about 12%. Here the sequenced sample was peripheral blood, taken 28 days after the second AZD1222 dose. The receptors derive from an adult who received the AZD1222 COVID-19 vaccine. CDR3s include the opening cysteine and the closing phenylalanine or tryptophan. D genes are given only for firm matches. Only part of the rows carry a size: once, few, many, or a class if the clone is expanded.

>once|.|TRBV6-2/TRBV6-3|TRBJ1-1
CASSYRAGVTEAFF
>once|.|TRBV14|TRBJ1-1
CASSQSRGGTEAFF
>once|.|TRBV7-9|TRBJ2-1
CASSYDERNEQFF
>.|.|TRBV27|TRBJ1-4
CASSRLRGSGEKLFF
>.|TRBD2|TRBV28|TRBJ2-1
CASSRTLAGGSNEQFF
>.|.|TRBV19|TRBJ1-2
CASSIFRRNYGYTF
>.|.|TRBV12-3/TRBV12-4|TRBJ1-3
CASSLGIGNTIYF
>.|.|TRBV18|TRBJ1-5
CASSLDRNQPQHF
>.|TRBD1|TRBV6-1|TRBJ1-4
CASSGGQTTTNEKLFF
>.|.|TRBV5-1|TRBJ1-6
CASSLARPTIGSPLHF
>.|.|TRBV4-3|TRBJ1-1
CASSQAIMLNTEAFF
>.|TRBD2|TRBV27|TRBJ2-5
CASSWSSGRHEETQYF
>.|.|TRBV29-1|TRBJ1-1
CSVDRQTLNTEAFF
>.|.|TRBV7-3|TRBJ1-1
CASSLLANTEAFF
>.|.|TRBV21-1|TRBJ1-5
CASTPLPQHF
>once|TRBD1|TRBV7-2|TRBJ1-5
CASSWDRGYQPQHF
>few|.|TRBV7-9|TRBJ2-6
CASSLAAGVGGANVLTF
>once|TRBD1|TRBV30|TRBJ1-5
CAWSEDRGHQPQHF
>.|.|TRBV18|TRBJ1-5
CASSSQSNQPQHF
>.|TRBD2|TRBV7-9|TRBJ2-5
CASSSLAGGGETQYF
>.|.|TRBV6-2/TRBV6-3|TRBJ1-2
CASSSSYGYTF
>.|TRBD2|TRBV19|TRBJ2-2
CASSNRLAGPGELFF
>.|.|TRBV7-2|TRBJ2-3
CASSSFSGSTDTQYF
>.|.|TRBV5-1|TRBJ2-5
CASSSGLGETQYF
>.|.|TRBV14|TRBJ2-1
CASSQGSQAEQFF
>.|.|TRBV10-2|TRBJ1-1
CATYPTLTGMNTEAFF
>.|TRBD1|TRBV28|TRBJ1-2
CASSLQDRGGYGYTF
>once|TRBD1|TRBV28|TRBJ1-2
CASSYWTGDGYTF
>.|.|TRBV27|TRBJ2-2
CASSFWDTGSGELFF
>.|.|TRBV6-2/TRBV6-3|TRBJ1-5
CASSGRTGNQPQHF
>.|.|TRBV19|TRBJ1-3
CASSKVTATSGNTIYF